Listed here is a single T cell receptor (beta chain). Its matching antigen is unknown. TCRdb reprocessed the 5' RACE reads with MiXCR, giving one entry per CDR3 protein. This table has tens of thousands of distinct CDR3 sequences, around 15% appearing once. The sample comes from a study of T-cell memory formation after mild COVID-19. On the study more broadly: TCR clusters were mostly confined to one donor each. General study findings and limits: Clones which contracted sat mainly in CM and EM if CD4+, and in EMRA if CD8+. Some SARS-CoV-2-responding clones were already detected in memory before infection. Among clones contracting day 15 to 85, CD4/CD8 was balanced, whereas later expanders leaned CD4+.

Germline V lookup: CDR1 PRHDT, CDR2 FYEKMQ (reference sequence). The CDR3 totals 14 residues. The V gene lost 7 bases and the J gene lost 1 base, with 11 bases spanning the gap. The chain employs TRBV13 and TRBJ1-3; D gene unclear. The sequence was obtained from a man aged 18 to 29 who had mild COVID-19 (a few samples of this study predate the infection). Cell type and time point are not known. The source material was PBMCs or a T cell subset sorted from them (not recorded which). The CDR3 loop reads CASILWSSGNTIYF. DNA of the CDR3: TGTGCCAGCATCCTGTGGAGTTCTGGAAACACCATATATTTT.